These 17 T cell receptor beta chains were all obtained from the same sample, sequenced in a study of blood T cell repertoires in COVID-19. Libraries were prepared by immunoSEQ multiplex PCR; TCRdb keeps only in-frame clonotypes and omits some of them. The data hold roughly 150,000 clones, with 75% to 90% observed a single time. Sequencing input: peripheral blood. Receptors originate from a woman in her thirties or forties with acute or convalescent COVID-19.

The chain combines TRBV9 with TRBJ2-3; D possibly corresponds to TRBD2 (6 bases). The germline CDR1 and CDR2 sequences are SGDLS and YYNGEE. V was shortened by 0 bases and J by 1 base, with 12 bases between the two germline ends. The CDR3 length is 16 residues. CDR3 DNA: TGTGCCAGCAGCGTAGTGTCCGGCGGGGGCACAGATACGCAGTATTTT. Translated: CASSVVSGGGTDTQYF.

The chain couples TRBV24-1 to TRBJ2-7; 9 bases are shared with TRBD1. The CDR3 runs to 14 residues. V shed 6 bases, J shed 7 bases, and the junction held 9 bases outside the gene matches. Germline V lookup: CDR1 KGHDR, CDR2 SFDVKD. The CDR3 region is CATSTGQGPGEQYF. The DNA of the CDR3 is TGTGCCACCAGTACTGGACAGGGGCCGGGAGAGCAGTACTTC.

The chain is built from TRBV2 and TRBJ2-2; D gene uncertain. CDR1 and CDR2 (germline): SNHLY, FYNNEI. V lost 6 bases and J 4 bases, leaving 6 bases between the germline ends. The CDR3 length is 12 residues. CDR3 nucleotide sequence: TGTGCCAGCAGAGAGAGCACCGGGGAGCTGTTTTTT. This sequence encodes CASRESTGELFF.

This chain joins TRBV5-1 and TRBJ1-1; 7 bases line up with TRBD1. The length of the CDR3 is 16 residues. The germline gives CDR1 SGHRS, CDR2 YFSETQ. The trim removed 0 bases at V and 4 bases at J, leaving 9 bases unmatched. DNA for the CDR3: TGCGCCAGCAGCTTGGACAGGGGCGATGGAGGCACTGAAGCTTTCTTT. Translated: CASSLDRGDGGTEAFF. Full variable domain (remainder filled in from reference TRBV5-1 and TRBJ1-1): KAGVTQTPRYLIKTRGQQVTLSCSPISGHRSVSWYQQTPGQGLQFLFEYFSETQRNKGNFPGRFSGRQFSNSRSEMNVSTLELGDSALYLCASSLDRGDGGTEAFFGQGTRLTVV.

The genes are TRBV5-1 and TRBJ1-2; 8 positions match TRBD1. The CDR3 spans 15 residues. The V segment lost 5 bases and the J segment 1 base; nucleotides outside the gene matches: 7. Per the germline V gene, CDR1 is SGHRS and CDR2 is YFSETQ. CDR3 DNA: TGCGCCAGCAGTTTAACGACAGGGGTTAACTATGGCTACACCTTC. Residues: CASSLTTGVNYGYTF.

The gene calls are TRBV12-5 and TRBJ2-3; a weak D match, TRBD2 (5 bases). CDR3 size: 13 residues. Trimming cost V 8 bases and J 4 bases, with 13 bases left between them. Germline values: CDR1 LGHNT, CDR2 FRNRAP. The CDR3 protein is CASLVSGSDTQYF. As DNA, the CDR3 is TGTGCTAGTCTTGTGTCGGGGTCAGATACGCAGTATTTT.

The rearrangement uses TRBV27 and TRBJ1-1, with a tentative D call TRBD1 (5 bases). CDR1 MNHEY and CDR2 SMNVEV come from the germline V gene (reference sequence). The V end was cut by 1 base, the J end by 4 bases, with 13 bases between. This CDR3 spans 15 amino acids. CDR3 protein: CASSLFPQGGTEAFF. CDR3 coding DNA: TGTGCCAGCAGTTTATTTCCGCAGGGCGGCACTGAAGCTTTCTTT.

CDR3 coding DNA: TGTGCCAGCAGCTTCGGCGGGGGATATTCCTACGAGCAGTACTTC. Amino acids: CASSFGGGYSYEQYF. The V gene is TRBV28, the J gene TRBJ2-7; TRBD2 aligns across 7 bases. This CDR3 spans 15 amino acids. Germline CDR1 is MDHEN and CDR2 is SYDVKM. V shed 6 bases, J shed 1 base, and the junction held 9 bases outside the gene matches.

The chain employs TRBV3-1 (or the pseudogene TRBV3-2) and TRBJ2-2; 8 nucleotides agree with TRBD2. The CDR3 spans 15 residues. Germline V gives CDR1 LGHDT, CDR2 YNNKEL (reference sequence). V shed 6 bases and J 3 bases; nucleotides not matched to a gene: 6. The CDR3 DNA reads as TGTGCCAGCAGGCTCGGACTAGCCGACACCGGGGAGCTGTTTTTT. It yields the protein CASRLGLADTGELFF.

The chain carries TRBV13 and TRBJ2-7; 9 bases are a match to TRBD2. The CDR3 runs to 15 residues. The J segment lost 5 bases and the V segment lost 5 bases, leaving 10 bases of the junction unmatched. Germline CDR1 PRHDT, CDR2 FYEKMQ (reference sequence). The CDR3 sequence: CASSTVAGARNEQYF. In DNA, the CDR3 is TGTGCCAGCAGCACCGTAGCGGGAGCGAGAAACGAGCAGTACTTC.

This chain uses TRBV5-4 with TRBJ1-2; D is undetermined. In germline, CDR1 is SGHNT, CDR2 YYREEE (reference sequence). V lost 1 base, J lost 4 bases, and 8 bases lay in between. The CDR3 contains 13 residues. The CDR3 reads CASSLRVPYGYTF. For the CDR3, the DNA is TGTGCCAGCAGCTTGCGGGTTCCCTATGGCTACACCTTC.

This chain links TRBV7-9 with TRBJ1-2; D might be TRBD1 (5 bases). Per germline, CDR1 SEHNR and CDR2 FQNEAQ (reference sequence). V was clipped by 7 bases and J by 8 bases, with 14 bases between them. The CDR3 is 12 amino acids. For the CDR3, the DNA is TGTGCCAGCAACATTGCGGGGGGAGGCTACACCTTC. Residues: CASNIAGGGYTF.

The CDR3 protein is CASSEGLATSYEQYF. The CDR3 DNA reads TGTGCCAGCAGCGAGGGACTAGCGACCTCCTACGAGCAGTACTTC. The rearrangement joins TRBV9 to TRBJ2-7; 10 bases align to TRBD2. V gave up 3 bases and J gave up 0 bases; unmatched junction bases: 3. In germline, CDR1 is SGDLS, CDR2 YYNGEE. This CDR3 is built from 15 residues.

The J gene is TRBJ2-2, the V gene TRBV5-1, with 9 nucleotides matching TRBD2. Germline V CDR1 and CDR2: SGHRS, YFSETQ. V dropped 0 bases and J dropped 5; count of bases not matched to a gene: 8. CDR3 length equals 17 residues. The CDR3 coding sequence is TGCGCCAGCAGCTTGGGGGCCGGGACTAGCAGAACCGGGGAGCTGTTTTTT. It specifies CASSLGAGTSRTGELFF.

V gene TRBV10-3 combines with J gene TRBJ1-2; 10 positions agree with TRBD1. Germline trimming cut 3 bases from V and 7 bases from J; bases unmatched to any gene: 5. The length of the CDR3 is 14 residues. Germline values: CDR1 ENHRY, CDR2 SYGVKD. The CDR3 reads CAISDQGTGAGYTF. The CDR3 region has the DNA TGTGCCATCAGTGACCAAGGGACAGGGGCTGGCTACACCTTC.

This clone has a single count. The gene calls are TRBV11-2 and TRBJ2-2, with D perhaps TRBD1 (5 bases). The germline V gene has CDR1 SGHAT and CDR2 FQNNGV. The V end lost 8 bases, the J end lost 6 bases, and 31 bases lay between the germline ends. This CDR3 region has 19 residues. CDR3 residues: CASSPSLYIQGSGAGELFF. The DNA for the CDR3 is TGTGCCAGCTCCCCCTCTCTCTACATTCAGGGATCGGGCGCCGGGGAGCTGTTTTTT. Looking up the rest from reference TRBV11-2 and TRBJ2-2 gives the full variable domain: EAGVAQSPRYKIIEKRQSVAFWCNPISGHATLYWYQQILGQGPKLLIQFQNNGVVDDSQLPKDRFSAERLKGVDSTLKIQPAKLEDSAVYLCASSPSLYIQGSGAGELFFGEGSRLTVL.

DNA for the CDR3: TGTGCCAGTATGCAGGCGAAGAACACCGGGGAGCTGTTTTTT. It translates to CASMQAKNTGELFF. V and J are TRBV19 and TRBJ2-2; D unclear. The CDR3 is 14 residues long. V gave up 7 bases and J gave up 1 base, with 10 bases separating them. Germline CDR1 and CDR2: LNHDA and SQIVND (reference sequence).